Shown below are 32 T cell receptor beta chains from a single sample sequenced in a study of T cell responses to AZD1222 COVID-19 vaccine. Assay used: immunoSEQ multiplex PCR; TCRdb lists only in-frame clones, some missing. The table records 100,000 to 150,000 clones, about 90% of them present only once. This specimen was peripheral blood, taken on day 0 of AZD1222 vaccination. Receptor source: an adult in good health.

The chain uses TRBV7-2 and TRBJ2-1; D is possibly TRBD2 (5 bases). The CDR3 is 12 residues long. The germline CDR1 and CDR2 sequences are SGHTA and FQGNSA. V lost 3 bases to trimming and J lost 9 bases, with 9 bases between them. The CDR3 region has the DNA TGTGCCAGCAGCTTTCCTGGGAGTGAGCAGTTCTTC. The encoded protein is CASSFPGSEQFF.

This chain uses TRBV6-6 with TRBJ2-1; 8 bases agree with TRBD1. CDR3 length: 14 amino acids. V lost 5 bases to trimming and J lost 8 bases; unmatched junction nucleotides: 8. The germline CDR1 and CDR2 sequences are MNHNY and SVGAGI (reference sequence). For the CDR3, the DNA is TGTGCCAGCAGTCAATACAGGGGGGTCGATGAGCAGTTCTTC. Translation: CASSQYRGVDEQFF.

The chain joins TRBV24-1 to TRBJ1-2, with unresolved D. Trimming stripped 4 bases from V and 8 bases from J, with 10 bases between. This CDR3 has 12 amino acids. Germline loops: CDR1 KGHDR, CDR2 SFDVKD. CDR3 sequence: CATSDPGSGYTF. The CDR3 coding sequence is TGTGCCACCAGTGACCCCGGCTCCGGCTACACCTTC.

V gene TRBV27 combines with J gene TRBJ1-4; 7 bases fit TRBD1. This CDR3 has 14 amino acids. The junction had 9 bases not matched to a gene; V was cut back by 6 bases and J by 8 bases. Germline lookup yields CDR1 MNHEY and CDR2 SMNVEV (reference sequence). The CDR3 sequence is CASSRQGRKEKLFF. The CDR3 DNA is TGTGCCAGCAGCCGACAGGGAAGGAAGGAAAAACTGTTTTTT.

The CDR3 region is CASSLEVGRYEQYF. Written as DNA, the CDR3 is TGTGCCAGCAGCTTAGAGGTCGGTCGATACGAGCAGTACTTC. The V gene is TRBV7-9, the J gene TRBJ2-7; D not certain. With 1 base removed from V and 4 bases from J, the gap between germline ends came to 11 bases. Germline CDR1 is SEHNR and CDR2 is FQNEAQ (reference sequence). The CDR3 contains 14 residues.

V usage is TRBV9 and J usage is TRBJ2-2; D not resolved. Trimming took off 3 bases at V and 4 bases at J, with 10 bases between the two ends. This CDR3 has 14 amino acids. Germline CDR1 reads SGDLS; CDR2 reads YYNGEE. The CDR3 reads CASSAPRRTGELFF. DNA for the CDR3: TGTGCCAGCAGCGCCCCGCGGCGCACCGGGGAGCTGTTTTTT. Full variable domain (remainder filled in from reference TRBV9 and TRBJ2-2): DSGVTQTPKHLITATGQRVTLRCSPRSGDLSVYWYQQSLDQGLQFLIQYYNGEERAKGNILERFSAQQFPDLHSELNLSSLELGDSALYFCASSAPRRTGELFFGEGSRLTVL.

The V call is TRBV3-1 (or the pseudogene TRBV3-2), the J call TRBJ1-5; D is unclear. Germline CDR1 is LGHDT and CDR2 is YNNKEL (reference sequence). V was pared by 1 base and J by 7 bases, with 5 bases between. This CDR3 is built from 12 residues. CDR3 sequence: CASSQVGQPQHF. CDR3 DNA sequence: TGTGCCAGCAGCCAAGTGGGGCAGCCCCAGCATTTT.

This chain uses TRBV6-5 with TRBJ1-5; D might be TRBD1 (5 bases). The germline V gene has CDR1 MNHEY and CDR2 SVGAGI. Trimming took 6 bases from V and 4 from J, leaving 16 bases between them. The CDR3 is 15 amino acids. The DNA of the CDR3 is TGTGCCAGCAGCCGGGGAAGGGGCGGGAATCAGCCCCAGCATTTT. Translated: CASSRGRGGNQPQHF.

The CDR3 loop reads CASSKIGVADYEQYF. The CDR3 DNA reads TGTGCCAGCAGCAAAATCGGGGTAGCGGACTACGAGCAGTACTTC. The V call is TRBV7-9, the J call TRBJ2-7, with D perhaps matching TRBD2 (6 bases). Per the germline V gene, CDR1 is SEHNR and CDR2 is FQNEAQ (reference sequence). The ends were cut back, 5 bases at V and 3 bases at J, with 17 bases in the middle. This CDR3 spans 15 amino acids.

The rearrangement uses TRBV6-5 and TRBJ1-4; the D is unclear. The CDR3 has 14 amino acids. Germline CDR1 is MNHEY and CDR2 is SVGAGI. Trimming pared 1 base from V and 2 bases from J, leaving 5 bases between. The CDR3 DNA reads TGTGCCAGCAGTTACTGGCGGACTAATGAAAAACTGTTTTTT. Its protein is CASSYWRTNEKLFF.

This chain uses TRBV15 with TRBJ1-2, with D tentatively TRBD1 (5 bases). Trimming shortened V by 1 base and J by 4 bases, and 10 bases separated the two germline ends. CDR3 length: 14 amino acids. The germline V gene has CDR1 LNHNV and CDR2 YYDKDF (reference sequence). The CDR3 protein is CATSRVDSPYGYTF. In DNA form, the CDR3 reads TGTGCCACCAGCAGAGTTGACAGCCCCTATGGCTACACCTTC. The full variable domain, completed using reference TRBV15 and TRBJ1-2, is DAMVIQNPRYQVTQFGKPVTLSCSQTLNHNVMYWYQQKSSQAPKLLFHYYDKDFNNEADTPDNFQSRRPNTSFCFLDIRSPGLGDTAMYLCATSRVDSPYGYTFGSGTRLTVV.

The CDR3 region has the DNA TGTGCCATCAGTGCGTCTAGCGGGAGTATGGATACGCAGTATTTT. This encodes CAISASSGSMDTQYF. The genes are TRBV10-3 and TRBJ2-3, with 10 bases matching TRBD2. The junction had 7 bases not matched to a gene; V was cut back by 4 bases and J by 6 bases. The CDR3 contains 15 residues. Germline V CDR1 and CDR2: ENHRY, SYGVKD.

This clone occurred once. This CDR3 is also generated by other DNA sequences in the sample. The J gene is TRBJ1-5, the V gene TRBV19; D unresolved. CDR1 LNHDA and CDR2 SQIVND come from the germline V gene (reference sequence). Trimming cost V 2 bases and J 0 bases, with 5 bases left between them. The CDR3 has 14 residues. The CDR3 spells CASSIRDSNQPQHF. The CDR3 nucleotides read TGTGCCAGTAGTATAAGGGATAGCAATCAGCCCCAGCATTTT.

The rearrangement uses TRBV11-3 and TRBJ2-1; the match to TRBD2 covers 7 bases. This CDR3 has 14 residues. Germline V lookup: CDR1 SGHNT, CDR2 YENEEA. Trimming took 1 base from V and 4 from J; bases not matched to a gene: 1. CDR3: CASSLAGGYNEQFF. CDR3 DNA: TGTGCCAGCAGCTTAGCGGGGGGATACAATGAGCAGTTCTTC.

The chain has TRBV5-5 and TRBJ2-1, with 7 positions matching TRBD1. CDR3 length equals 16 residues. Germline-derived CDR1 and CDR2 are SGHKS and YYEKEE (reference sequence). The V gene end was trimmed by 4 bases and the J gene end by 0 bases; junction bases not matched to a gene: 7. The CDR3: CASSRDGDSSYNEQFF. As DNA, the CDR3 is TGTGCCAGCAGCCGCGACGGGGACAGCTCCTACAATGAGCAGTTCTTC.

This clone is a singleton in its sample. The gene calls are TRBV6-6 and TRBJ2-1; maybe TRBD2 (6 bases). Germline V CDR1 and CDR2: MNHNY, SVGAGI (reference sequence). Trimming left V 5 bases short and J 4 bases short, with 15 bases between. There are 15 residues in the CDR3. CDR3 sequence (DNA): TGTGCCAGCAGTACTAGCTCCCGGGCGTACAATGAGCAGTTCTTC. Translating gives CASSTSSRAYNEQFF.

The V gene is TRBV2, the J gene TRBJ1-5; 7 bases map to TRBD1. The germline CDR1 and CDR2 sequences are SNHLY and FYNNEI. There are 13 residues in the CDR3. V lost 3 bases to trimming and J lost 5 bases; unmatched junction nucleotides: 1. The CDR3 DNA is TGTGCCAGCAGTGACAGGGGGTATCAGCCCCAGCATTTT. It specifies CASSDRGYQPQHF.

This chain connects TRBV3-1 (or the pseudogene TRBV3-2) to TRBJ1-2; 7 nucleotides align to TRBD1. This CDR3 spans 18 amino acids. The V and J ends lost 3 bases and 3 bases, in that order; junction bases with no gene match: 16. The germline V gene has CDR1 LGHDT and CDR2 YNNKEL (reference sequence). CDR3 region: CASSHREKRTGAYYGYTF. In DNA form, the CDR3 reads TGTGCCAGCAGCCACCGAGAGAAGAGAACAGGGGCCTACTATGGCTACACCTTC.

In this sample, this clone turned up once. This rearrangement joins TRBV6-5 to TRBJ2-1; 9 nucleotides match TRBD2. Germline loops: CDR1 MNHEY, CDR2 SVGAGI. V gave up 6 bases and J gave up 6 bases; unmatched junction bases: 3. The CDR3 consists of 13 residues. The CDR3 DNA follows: TGTGCCAGCAGGACTAGCGGACGCAATGAGCAGTTCTTC. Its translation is CASRTSGRNEQFF.

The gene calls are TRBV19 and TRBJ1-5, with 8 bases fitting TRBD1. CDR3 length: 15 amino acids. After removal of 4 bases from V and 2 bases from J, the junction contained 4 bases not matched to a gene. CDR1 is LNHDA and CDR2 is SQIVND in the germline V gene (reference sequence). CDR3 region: CASSRQGFGNQPQHF. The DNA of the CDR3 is TGTGCCAGTAGTAGACAGGGGTTTGGCAATCAGCCCCAGCATTTT.

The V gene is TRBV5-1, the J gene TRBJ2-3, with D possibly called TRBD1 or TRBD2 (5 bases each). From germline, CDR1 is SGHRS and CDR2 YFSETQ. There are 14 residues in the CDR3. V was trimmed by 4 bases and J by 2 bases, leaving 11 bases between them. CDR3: CASSMGRHTDTQYF. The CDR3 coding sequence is TGCGCCAGCAGCATGGGACGCCACACAGATACGCAGTATTTT.

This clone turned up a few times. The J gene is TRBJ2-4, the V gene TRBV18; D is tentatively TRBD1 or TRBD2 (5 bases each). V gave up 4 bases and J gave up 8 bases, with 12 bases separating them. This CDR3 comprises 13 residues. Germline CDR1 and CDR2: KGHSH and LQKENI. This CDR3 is CASSRGVGDIQYF. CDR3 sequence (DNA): TGTGCCAGCTCACGTGGGGTGGGGGACATTCAGTACTTC.

CDR3 in amino acids: CASSTPGQGVKYGYTF. CDR3 DNA: TGTGCCAGCAGTACACCGGGACAGGGGGTGAAGTATGGCTACACCTTC. The V call is TRBV28, the J call TRBJ1-2; 11 nucleotides agree with TRBD1. V dropped 5 bases and J dropped 5; count of bases not matched to a gene: 10. The CDR3 loop spans 16 amino acids. Germline CDR1 MDHEN, CDR2 SYDVKM.

This CDR3 is CASSPSLAGSHEQFF. The CDR3 region has the DNA TGCGCCAGCAGCCCCAGCCTAGCGGGATCTCATGAGCAGTTCTTC. The V call is TRBV5-1, the J call TRBJ2-1, with TRBD2 matching 9 bases. Germline CDR1 reads SGHRS; CDR2 reads YFSETQ. This CDR3 has 15 residues. V shed 4 bases, J shed 8 bases, and the junction held 10 bases outside the gene matches.

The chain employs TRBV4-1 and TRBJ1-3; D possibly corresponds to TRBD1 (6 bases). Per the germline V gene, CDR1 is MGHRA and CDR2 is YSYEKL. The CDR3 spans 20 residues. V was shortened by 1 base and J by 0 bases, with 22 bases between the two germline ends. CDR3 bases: TGCGCCAGCAGCCAAGCCCTAGGGAACTCGGACAGACGCTCTGGAAACACCATATATTTT. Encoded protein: CASSQALGNSDRRSGNTIYF.

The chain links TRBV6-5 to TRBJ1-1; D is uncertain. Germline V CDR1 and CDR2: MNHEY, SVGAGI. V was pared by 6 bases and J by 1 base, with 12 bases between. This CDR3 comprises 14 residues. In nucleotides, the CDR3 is TGTGCCAGCAGGGACGTCCGGTCGAACACTGAAGCTTTCTTT. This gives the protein CASRDVRSNTEAFF.

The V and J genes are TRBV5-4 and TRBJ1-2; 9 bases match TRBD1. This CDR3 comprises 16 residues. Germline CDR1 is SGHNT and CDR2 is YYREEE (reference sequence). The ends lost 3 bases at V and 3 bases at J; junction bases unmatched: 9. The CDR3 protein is CASSYFGTGSDYGYTF. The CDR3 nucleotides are TGTGCCAGCAGCTACTTTGGGACAGGGTCAGACTATGGCTACACCTTC. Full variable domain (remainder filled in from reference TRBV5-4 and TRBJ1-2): ETGVTQSPTHLIKTRGQQVTLRCSSQSGHNTVSWYQQALGQGPQFIFQYYREEENGRGNFPPRFSGLQFPNYSSELNVNALELDDSALYLCASSYFGTGSDYGYTFGSGTRLTVV.

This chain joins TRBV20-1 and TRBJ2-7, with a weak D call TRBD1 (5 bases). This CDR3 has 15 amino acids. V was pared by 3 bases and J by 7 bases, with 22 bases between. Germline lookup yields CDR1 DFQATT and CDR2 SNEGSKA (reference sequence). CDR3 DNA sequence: TGCAGTGCTAGTTTAGGGGCTGGGGTGGCTAGGGAGCAGTACTTC. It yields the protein CSASLGAGVAREQYF.

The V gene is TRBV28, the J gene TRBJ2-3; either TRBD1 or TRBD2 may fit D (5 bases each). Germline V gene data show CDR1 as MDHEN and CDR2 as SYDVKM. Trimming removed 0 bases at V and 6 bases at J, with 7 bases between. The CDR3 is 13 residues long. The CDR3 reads CASSLWGDDTQYF. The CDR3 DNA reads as TGTGCCAGCAGTTTATGGGGGGATGATACGCAGTATTTT.

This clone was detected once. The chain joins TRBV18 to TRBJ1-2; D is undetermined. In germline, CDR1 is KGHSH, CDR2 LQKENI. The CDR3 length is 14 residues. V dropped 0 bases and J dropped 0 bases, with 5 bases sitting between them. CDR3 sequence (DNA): TGTGCCAGCTCACCACCAGGTCCTAACTATGGCTACACCTTC. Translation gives CASSPPGPNYGYTF.

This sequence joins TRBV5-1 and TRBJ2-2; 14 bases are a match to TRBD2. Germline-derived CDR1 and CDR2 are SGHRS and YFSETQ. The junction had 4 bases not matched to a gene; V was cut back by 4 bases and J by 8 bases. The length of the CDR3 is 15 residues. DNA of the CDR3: TGCGCCAGCAGCCGGGGACTAGCGGGAGCGGGGGAGCTGTTTTTT. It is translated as CASSRGLAGAGELFF.

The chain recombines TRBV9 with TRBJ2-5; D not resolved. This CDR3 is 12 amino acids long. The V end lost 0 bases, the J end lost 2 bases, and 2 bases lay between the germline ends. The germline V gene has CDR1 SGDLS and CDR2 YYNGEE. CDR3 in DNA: TGTGCCAGCAGCGTAGAACAAGAGACCCAGTACTTC. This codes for CASSVEQETQYF.